The source of this T cell receptor beta chain is a study of T cell repertoires in cytomegalovirus infection. Via MiXCR, TCRdb re-called the reads, giving one row per CDR3 protein. The table has more than 400,000 distinct CDR3 sequences, more than 20% seen once. This clonotype turned up a few times. This CDR3 contains 13 residues. CDR1 and CDR2 (germline): MNHEY, SVGAGI. Trimming left V 7 bases short and J 3 bases short, with 10 bases between. The chain links TRBV6-5 to TRBJ1-5, with D unresolved. The receptor was isolated from a human donor in good health (CMV status not recorded). Some clones in this sample may be carry-over from other donors' samples. What was sequenced was PBMCs. The CDR3 DNA reads as TGTGCCAGCAAACAGATGTCCAATCAGCCCCAGCATTTT. Amino acids: CASKQMSNQPQHF.